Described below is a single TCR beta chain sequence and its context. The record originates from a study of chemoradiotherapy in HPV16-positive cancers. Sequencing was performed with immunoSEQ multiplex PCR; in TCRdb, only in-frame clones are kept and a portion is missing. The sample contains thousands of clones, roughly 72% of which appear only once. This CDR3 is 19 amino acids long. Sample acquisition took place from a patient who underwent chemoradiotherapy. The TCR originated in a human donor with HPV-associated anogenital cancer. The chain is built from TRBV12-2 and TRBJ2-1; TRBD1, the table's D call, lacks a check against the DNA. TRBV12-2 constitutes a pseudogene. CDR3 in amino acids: CASRFQGQEKITWLNEQFF. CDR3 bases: TGTGCAAGTCGCTTCCAGGGACAGGAAAAAATAACGTGGTTGAATGAGCAGTTCTTC.